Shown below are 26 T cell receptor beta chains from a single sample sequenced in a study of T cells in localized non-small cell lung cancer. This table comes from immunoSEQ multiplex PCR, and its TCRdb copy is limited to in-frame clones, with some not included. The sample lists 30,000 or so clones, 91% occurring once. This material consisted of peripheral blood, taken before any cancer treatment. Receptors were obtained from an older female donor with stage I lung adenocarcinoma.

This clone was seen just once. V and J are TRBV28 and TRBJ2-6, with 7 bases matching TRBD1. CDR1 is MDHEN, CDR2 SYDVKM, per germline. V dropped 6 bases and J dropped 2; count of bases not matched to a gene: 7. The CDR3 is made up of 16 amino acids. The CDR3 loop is CASSTTGRTGANVLTF. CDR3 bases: TGTGCCAGCAGCACGACAGGGCGGACTGGGGCCAACGTCCTGACTTTC. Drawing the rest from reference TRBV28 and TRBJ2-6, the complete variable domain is DVKVTQSSRYLVKRTGEKVFLECVQDMDHENMFWYRQDPGLGLRLIYFSYDVKMKEKGDIPEGYSVSREKKERFSLILESASTNQTSMYLCASSTTGRTGANVLTFGAGSRLTVL.

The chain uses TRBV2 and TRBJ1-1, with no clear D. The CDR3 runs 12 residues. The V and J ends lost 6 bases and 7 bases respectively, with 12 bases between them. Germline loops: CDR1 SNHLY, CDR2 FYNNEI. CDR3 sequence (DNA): TGTGCCAGCAGCTCCGACGGGGTTGAAGCTTTCTTT. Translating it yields CASSSDGVEAFF.

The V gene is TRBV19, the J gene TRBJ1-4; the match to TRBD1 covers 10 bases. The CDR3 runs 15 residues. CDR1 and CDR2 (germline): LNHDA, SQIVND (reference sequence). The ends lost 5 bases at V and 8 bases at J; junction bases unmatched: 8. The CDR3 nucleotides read TGTGCCAGTAGTCCAGGGACAGGGGCGACCGAAAAACTGTTTTTT. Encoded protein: CASSPGTGATEKLFF.

The CDR3 bases are TGTGCCAGCAAAGGAGGCAACTACAATCAGCCCCAGCATTTT. Amino acids: CASKGGNYNQPQHF. This chain uses TRBV2 with TRBJ1-5; D gene uncertain. This CDR3 spans 14 amino acids. Germline V gene data show CDR1 as SNHLY and CDR2 as FYNNEI. V was trimmed by 7 bases and J by 3 bases, leaving 13 bases between them.

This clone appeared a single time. CDR3 protein: CASSRAGEGDTQYF. The CDR3 coding sequence is TGCGCCAGCAGCAGGGCGGGAGAGGGAGATACGCAGTATTTT. This chain links TRBV5-1 with TRBJ2-3, with 7 bases matching TRBD2. This CDR3 has 14 amino acids. Germline trimming cut 4 bases from V and 5 bases from J; bases unmatched to any gene: 7. Germline CDR1 is SGHRS and CDR2 is YFSETQ. The complete variable domain, with remaining parts taken from reference TRBV5-1 and TRBJ2-3, reads KAGVTQTPRYLIKTRGQQVTLSCSPISGHRSVSWYQQTPGQGLQFLFEYFSETQRNKGNFPGRFSGRQFSNSRSEMNVSTLELGDSALYLCASSRAGEGDTQYFGPGTRLTVL.

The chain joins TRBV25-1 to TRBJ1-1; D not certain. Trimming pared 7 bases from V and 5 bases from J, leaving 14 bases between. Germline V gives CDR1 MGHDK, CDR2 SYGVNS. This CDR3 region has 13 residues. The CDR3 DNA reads TGTGCCAGCATCGGTCAGTCCGTGACTGAAGCTTTCTTT. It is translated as CASIGQSVTEAFF.

Here the CDR3 DNA reads TGTGCCTGGAATCCTTCTTACGACACTGAAGCTTTCTTT. Amino acid sequence: CAWNPSYDTEAFF. V is TRBV30 and J is TRBJ1-1; D remains ambiguous. Germline CDR1 GTSNPN, CDR2 SVGIG (reference sequence). V was pared by 4 bases and J by 3 bases, with 12 bases between. This CDR3 comprises 13 residues.

This chain's CDR3 is CAIRVDQGSAGKDEQYF. In nucleotides, the CDR3 is TGTGCCATCAGGGTGGATCAGGGCTCCGCGGGGAAGGACGAGCAGTACTTC. The chain joins TRBV10-3 to TRBJ2-7, with D perhaps matching TRBD2 (6 bases). V lost 6 bases and J lost 5, with 26 bases in between. The germline gives CDR1 ENHRY, CDR2 SYGVKD. The CDR3 runs to 17 residues.

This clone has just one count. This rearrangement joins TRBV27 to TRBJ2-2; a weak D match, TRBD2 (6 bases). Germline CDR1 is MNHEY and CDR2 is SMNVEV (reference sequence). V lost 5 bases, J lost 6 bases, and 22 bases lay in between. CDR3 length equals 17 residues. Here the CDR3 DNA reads TGTGCCAGCAGTATCGGACTACAAACCACTAATGCCGGGGAGCTGTTTTTT. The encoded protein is CASSIGLQTTNAGELFF.

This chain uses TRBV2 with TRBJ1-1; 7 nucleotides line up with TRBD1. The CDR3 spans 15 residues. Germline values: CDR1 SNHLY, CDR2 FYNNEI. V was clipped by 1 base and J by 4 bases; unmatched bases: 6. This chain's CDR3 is CASSEDGAGGTEAFF. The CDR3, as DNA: TGTGCCAGCAGTGAAGACGGGGCAGGGGGCACTGAAGCTTTCTTT.

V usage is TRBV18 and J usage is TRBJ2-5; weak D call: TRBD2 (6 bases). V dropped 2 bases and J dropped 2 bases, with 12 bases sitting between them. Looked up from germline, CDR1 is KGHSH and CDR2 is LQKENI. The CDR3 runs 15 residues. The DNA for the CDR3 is TGTGCCAGCTCACCATTTCCGGGAGTACAAGAGACCCAGTACTTC. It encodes CASSPFPGVQETQYF.

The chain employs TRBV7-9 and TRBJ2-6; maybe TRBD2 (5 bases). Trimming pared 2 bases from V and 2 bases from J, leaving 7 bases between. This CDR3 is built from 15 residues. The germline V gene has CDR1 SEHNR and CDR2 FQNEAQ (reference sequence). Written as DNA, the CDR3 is TGTGCCAGCAGCTTATTGGAGGCTGGGGCCAACGTCCTGACTTTC. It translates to CASSLLEAGANVLTF.

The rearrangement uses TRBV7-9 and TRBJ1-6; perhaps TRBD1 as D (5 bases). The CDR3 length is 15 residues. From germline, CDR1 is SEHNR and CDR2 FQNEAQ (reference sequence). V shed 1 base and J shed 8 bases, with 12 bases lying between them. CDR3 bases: TGTGCCAGCAGCTTAGGGCCAGGGCGGGATTCACCCCTCCACTTT. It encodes CASSLGPGRDSPLHF. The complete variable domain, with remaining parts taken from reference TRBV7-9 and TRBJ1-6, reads DTGVSQNPRHKITKRGQNVTFRCDPISEHNRLYWYRQTLGQGPEFLTYFQNEAQLEKSRLLSDRFSAERPKGSFSTLEIQRTEQGDSAMYLCASSLGPGRDSPLHFGNGTRLTVT.

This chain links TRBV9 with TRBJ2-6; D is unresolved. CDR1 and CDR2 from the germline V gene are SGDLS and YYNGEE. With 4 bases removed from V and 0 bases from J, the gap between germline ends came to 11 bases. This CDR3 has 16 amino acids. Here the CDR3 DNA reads TGTGCCAGCAGCACACGGGTGATCTCTGGGGCCAACGTCCTGACTTTC. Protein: CASSTRVISGANVLTF. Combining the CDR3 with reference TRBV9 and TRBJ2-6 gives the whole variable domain DSGVTQTPKHLITATGQRVTLRCSPRSGDLSVYWYQQSLDQGLQFLIQYYNGEERAKGNILERFSAQQFPDLHSELNLSSLELGDSALYFCASSTRVISGANVLTFGAGSRLTVL.

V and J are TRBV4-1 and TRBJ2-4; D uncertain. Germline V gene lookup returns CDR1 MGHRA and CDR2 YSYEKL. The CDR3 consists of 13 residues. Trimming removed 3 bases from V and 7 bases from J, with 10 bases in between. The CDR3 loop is CASSHPYRNIQYF. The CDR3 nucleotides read TGCGCCAGCAGCCACCCTTATCGGAACATTCAGTACTTC.

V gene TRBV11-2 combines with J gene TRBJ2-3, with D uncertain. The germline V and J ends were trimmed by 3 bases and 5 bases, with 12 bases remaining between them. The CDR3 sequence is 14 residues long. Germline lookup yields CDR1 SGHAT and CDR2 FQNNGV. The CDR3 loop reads CASSFVGGQDTQYF. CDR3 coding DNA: TGTGCCAGCAGCTTCGTGGGCGGTCAAGATACGCAGTATTTT.

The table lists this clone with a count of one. CDR3 nucleotide sequence: TGCAGCGTTGGATGGACTAGTTCGAACACCGGGGAGCTGTTTTTT. Amino acids: CSVGWTSSNTGELFF. The rearrangement uses TRBV29-1 and TRBJ2-2; TRBD2 matches 7 bases. Per germline, CDR1 SQVTM and CDR2 ANQGSEA. CDR3 length: 15 residues. V trimming: 4 bases; J trimming: 0 bases; junction bases outside the gene matches: 5.

CDR3: CASSLTGYYEQYF. CDR3 coding DNA: TGTGCCAGCAGCTTGACCGGCTACTACGAGCAGTACTTC. The chain carries TRBV5-6 and TRBJ2-7, with D unresolved. Trimming removed 1 base at V and 3 bases at J, with 8 bases between. CDR1 and CDR2 (germline): SGHDT, YYEEEE. The CDR3 spans 13 residues.

Written as DNA, the CDR3 is TGTGCCAGCAGCACTTTTGGAAACACCATATATTTT. Its translation is CASSTFGNTIYF. The chain joins TRBV11-2 to TRBJ1-3, with D uncertain. The V end was cut by 5 bases, the J end by 3 bases, with 5 bases between. The CDR3 spans 12 residues. CDR1 and CDR2 (germline): SGHAT, FQNNGV. Filled out from reference TRBV11-2 and TRBJ1-3, the complete variable domain reads EAGVAQSPRYKIIEKRQSVAFWCNPISGHATLYWYQQILGQGPKLLIQFQNNGVVDDSQLPKDRFSAERLKGVDSTLKIQPAKLEDSAVYLCASSTFGNTIYFGEGSWLTVV.

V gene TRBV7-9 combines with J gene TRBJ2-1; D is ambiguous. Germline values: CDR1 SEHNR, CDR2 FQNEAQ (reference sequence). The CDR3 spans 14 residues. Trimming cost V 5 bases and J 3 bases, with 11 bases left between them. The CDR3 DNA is TGTGCCAGCAGCCCAGCAGAGGTCTACAATGAGCAGTTCTTC. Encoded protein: CASSPAEVYNEQFF.

Here the CDR3 DNA reads TGTGCCAGCAGCTTCGGGCAAGGGGGACCAAGCTCCTACGAGCAGTACTTC. Its protein product is CASSFGQGGPSSYEQYF. The rearrangement uses TRBV7-8 and TRBJ2-7, with a possible D match to TRBD1 (6 bases). Germline CDR1 is SGHVS and CDR2 is FQNEAQ. The V gene lost 3 bases and the J gene lost 0 bases, with 18 bases spanning the gap. This CDR3 comprises 17 residues.

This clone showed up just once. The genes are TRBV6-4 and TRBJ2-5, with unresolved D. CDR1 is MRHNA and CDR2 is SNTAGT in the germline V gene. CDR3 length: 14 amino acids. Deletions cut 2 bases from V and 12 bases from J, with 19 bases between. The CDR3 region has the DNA TGTGCCAGCAGTGACCTCCAAGGTTCCCCTTTCAAGTACTTC. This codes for CASSDLQGSPFKYF.

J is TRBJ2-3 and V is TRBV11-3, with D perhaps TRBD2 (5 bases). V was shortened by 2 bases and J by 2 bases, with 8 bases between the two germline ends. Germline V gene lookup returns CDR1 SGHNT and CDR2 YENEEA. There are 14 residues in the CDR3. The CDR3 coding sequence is TGTGCCAGCAGCTTAAGCGGTGTCACAGATACGCAGTATTTT. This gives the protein CASSLSGVTDTQYF.

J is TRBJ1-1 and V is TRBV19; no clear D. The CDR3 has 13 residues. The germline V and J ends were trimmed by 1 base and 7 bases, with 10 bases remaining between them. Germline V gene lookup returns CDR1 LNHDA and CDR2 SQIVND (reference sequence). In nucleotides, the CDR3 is TGTGCCAGTAGTATAGGTTTTAAGGATGAAGCTTTCTTT. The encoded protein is CASSIGFKDEAFF.

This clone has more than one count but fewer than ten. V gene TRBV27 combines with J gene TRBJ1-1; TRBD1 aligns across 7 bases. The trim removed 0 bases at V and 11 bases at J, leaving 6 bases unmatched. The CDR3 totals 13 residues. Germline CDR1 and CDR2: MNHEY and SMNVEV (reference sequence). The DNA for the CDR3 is TGTGCCAGCAGTTTATCCCCGGGACAGCTGGCTTTCTTT. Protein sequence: CASSLSPGQLAFF.

In nucleotides, the CDR3 is TGTGCCAGCTCACGTGGGACGGTAGATCAGCCCCAGCATTTT. It is translated as CASSRGTVDQPQHF. V is TRBV18 and J is TRBJ1-5; D may be TRBD1 (5 bases). CDR3 length: 14 residues. The germline V and J ends were trimmed by 4 bases and 5 bases, with 12 bases remaining between them. Germline loops: CDR1 KGHSH, CDR2 LQKENI. Variable domain in full (rest from reference TRBV18 and TRBJ1-5): NAGVMQNPRHLVRRRGQEARLRCSPMKGHSHVYWYRQLPEEGLKFMVYLQKENIIDESGMPKERFSAEFPKEGPSILRIQQVVRGDSAAYFCASSRGTVDQPQHFGDGTRLSIL.